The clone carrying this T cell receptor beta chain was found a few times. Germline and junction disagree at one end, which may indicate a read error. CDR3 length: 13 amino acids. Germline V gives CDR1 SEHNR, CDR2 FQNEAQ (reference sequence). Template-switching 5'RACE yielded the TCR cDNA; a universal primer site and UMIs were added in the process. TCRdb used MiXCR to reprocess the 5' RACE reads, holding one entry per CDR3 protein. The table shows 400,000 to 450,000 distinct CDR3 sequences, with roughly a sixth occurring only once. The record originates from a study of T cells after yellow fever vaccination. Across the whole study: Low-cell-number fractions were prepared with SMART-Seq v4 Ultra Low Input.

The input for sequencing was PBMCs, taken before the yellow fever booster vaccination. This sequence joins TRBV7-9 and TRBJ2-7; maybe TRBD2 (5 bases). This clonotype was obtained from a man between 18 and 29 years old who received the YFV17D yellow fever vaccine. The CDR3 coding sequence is TGTGCCAGCACCCCATTAACCGGGATTAAAGGAGACTTC. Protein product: CASTPLTGIKGDF.